The next 5 T cell receptor beta chains were all read from a single sample in a study of radiotherapy plus CTLA-4 blockade in lung cancer. Libraries were prepared by immunoSEQ multiplex PCR; TCRdb keeps only in-frame clonotypes and omits some of them. The table includes tens of thousands of clones, 75% to 80% detected once. The starting material was peripheral blood, obtained from a patient treated with radiotherapy plus ipilimumab. The receptor source for this set is a human donor with non-small cell lung cancer whose response to radiotherapy plus ipilimumab could not be evaluated.

The chain carries TRBV7-3 and TRBJ2-2; 10 bases align to TRBD1. This CDR3 spans 18 amino acids. J lost 4 bases, V lost 5 bases, and 13 bases had no gene match. CDR1 is SGHTA, CDR2 FQGTGA, per germline. The CDR3 spells CASSPPGQGFTGTGELFF. CDR3 DNA: TGTGCCAGCAGCCCCCCGGGACAGGGGTTCACGGGCACCGGGGAGCTGTTTTTT.

This clone showed up just a few times. The chain recombines TRBV7-8 with TRBJ2-2; D is possibly TRBD2 (6 bases). V lost 5 bases and J lost 8, with 18 bases in between. The germline gives CDR1 SGHVS, CDR2 FQNEAQ. The CDR3 extends over 15 amino acids. The CDR3 region has the DNA TGTGCCAGCAGCCGGGACGGGAGAACACCGGGGGAGCTGTTTTTT. The encoded protein is CASSRDGRTPGELFF.

The rearrangement links TRBV18 to TRBJ2-3; D remains ambiguous. Germline CDR1 and CDR2: KGHSH and LQKENI. The CDR3 sequence is 14 residues long. V was clipped by 6 bases and J by 0 bases, with 10 bases between them. The CDR3 spells CASSPQASTDTQYF. In nucleotides, the CDR3 is TGTGCCAGCTCGCCGCAGGCTAGCACAGATACGCAGTATTTT.

The V gene is TRBV19, the J gene TRBJ2-2, with TRBD2 as a possible D gene (5 bases). Trimming removed 7 bases from V and 8 bases from J, with 14 bases in between. The CDR3 is 13 amino acids. Germline V gene data show CDR1 as LNHDA and CDR2 as SQIVND (reference sequence). CDR3 bases: TGTGCCAGTACCCCCCTAAGGAGGGGGGAGCTGTTTTTT. This codes for CASTPLRRGELFF.

The CDR3 loop reads CASSKIRDRNNEQFF. CDR3 DNA: TGTGCCAGTAGCAAGATCCGGGACAGAAACAATGAGCAGTTCTTC. The rearrangement uses TRBV19 and TRBJ2-1, with 7 positions matching TRBD1. The CDR3 has 15 amino acids. J lost 5 bases, V lost 6 bases, and 10 bases had no gene match. The germline V gene encodes CDR1 LNHDA and CDR2 SQIVND (reference sequence).